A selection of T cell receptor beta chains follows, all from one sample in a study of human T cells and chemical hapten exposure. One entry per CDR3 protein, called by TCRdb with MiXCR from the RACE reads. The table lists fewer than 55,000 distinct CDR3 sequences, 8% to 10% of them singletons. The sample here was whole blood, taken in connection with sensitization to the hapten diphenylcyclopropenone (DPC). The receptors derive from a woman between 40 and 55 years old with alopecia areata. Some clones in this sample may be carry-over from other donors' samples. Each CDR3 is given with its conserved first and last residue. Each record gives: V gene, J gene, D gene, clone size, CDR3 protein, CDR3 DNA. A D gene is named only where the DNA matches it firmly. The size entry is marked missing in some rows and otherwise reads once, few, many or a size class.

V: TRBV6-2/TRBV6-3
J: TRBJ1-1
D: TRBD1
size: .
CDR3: CASNDRGGRTEAFF
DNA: TGTGCCAGCAACGACAGGGGAGGGAGGACTGAAGCTTTCTTT

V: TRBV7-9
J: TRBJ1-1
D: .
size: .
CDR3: CASSLVLGATEAFF
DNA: TGTGCCAGCAGCTTAGTTCTGGGGGCAACTGAAGCTTTCTTT

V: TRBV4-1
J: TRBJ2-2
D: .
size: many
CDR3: CASRRPGFPGELFF
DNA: TGCGCCAGCAGGAGGCCAGGGTTTCCCGGGGAGCTGTTTTTT

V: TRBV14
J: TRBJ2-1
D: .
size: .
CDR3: CASSQDLGTPGFF
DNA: TGTGCCAGCAGCCAAGATCTAGGAACCCCGGGATTCTTC

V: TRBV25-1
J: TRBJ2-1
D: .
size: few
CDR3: CASSEGQGGTSRAYNEQFF
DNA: TGTGCCAGCAGTGAAGGGCAGGGGGGAACTTCGAGAGCCTACAATGAGCAGTTCTTC

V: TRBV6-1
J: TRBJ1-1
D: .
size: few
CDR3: CASSESGLDTEAFF
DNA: TGTGCCAGCAGTGAATCGGGGTTGGACACTGAAGCTTTCTTT

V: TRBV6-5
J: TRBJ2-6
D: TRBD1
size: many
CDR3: CASSYSGQGSGANVLTF
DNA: TGTGCCAGCAGTTACTCAGGACAGGGCTCTGGGGCCAACGTCCTGACTTTC

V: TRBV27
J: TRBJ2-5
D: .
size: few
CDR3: CASSLRADQETQYF
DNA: TGTGCCAGCAGTTTACGGGCGGACCAAGAGACCCAGTACTTC

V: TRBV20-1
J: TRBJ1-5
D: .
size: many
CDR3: CSASKVGGVGSNQPQHF
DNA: TGCAGTGCTAGTAAGGTCGGGGGGGTTGGAAGCAATCAGCCCCAGCATTTT

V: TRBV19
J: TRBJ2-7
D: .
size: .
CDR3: CASSNPPGSEQYF
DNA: TGTGCCAGTAGTAATCCTCCGGGTTCCGAGCAGTACTTC

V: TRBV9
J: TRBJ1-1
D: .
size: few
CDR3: CASSIGTLNTEAFF
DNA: TGTGCCAGCAGCATTGGGACACTGAACACTGAAGCTTTCTTT

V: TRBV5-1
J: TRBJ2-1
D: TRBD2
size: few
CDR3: CASSLVASGLNEQFF
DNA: TGCGCCAGCAGCTTGGTGGCTAGCGGCCTCAATGAGCAGTTCTTC

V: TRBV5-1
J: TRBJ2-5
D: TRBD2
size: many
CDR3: CASSLASGLAEQETQYF
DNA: TGCGCCAGCAGCTTGGCGTCAGGGCTAGCGGAGCAAGAGACCCAGTACTTC

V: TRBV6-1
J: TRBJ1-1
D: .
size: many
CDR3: CATHLGTEAFF
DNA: TGTGCCACCCATCTTGGCACTGAAGCTTTCTTT

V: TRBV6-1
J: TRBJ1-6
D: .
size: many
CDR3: CASSEVFRPLHF
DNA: TGTGCCAGCAGTGAAGTCTTTCGACCCCTCCACTTT

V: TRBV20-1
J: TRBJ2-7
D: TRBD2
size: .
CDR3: CSARGAFGAGGRTYEQYF
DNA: TGCAGTGCTAGAGGGGCGTTTGGAGCGGGGGGCCGGACCTACGAGCAGTACTTC

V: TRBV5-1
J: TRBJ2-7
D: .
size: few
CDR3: CASSRHDEQYF
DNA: TGCGCCAGCAGCCGTCACGACGAGCAGTACTTC

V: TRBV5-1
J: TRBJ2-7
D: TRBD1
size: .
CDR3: CASSLGQGEDYEQYF
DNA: TGCGCCAGCAGCTTGGGACAGGGGGAAGACTACGAGCAGTACTTC

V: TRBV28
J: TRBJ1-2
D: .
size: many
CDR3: CASSFQGSNYGYTF
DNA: TGTGCCAGCAGTTTCCAGGGGTCTAACTATGGCTACACCTTC

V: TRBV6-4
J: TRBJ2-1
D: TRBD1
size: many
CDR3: CASSSSGTGVDEQFF
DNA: TGTGCCAGCAGTTCATCCGGGACAGGGGTAGATGAGCAGTTCTTC

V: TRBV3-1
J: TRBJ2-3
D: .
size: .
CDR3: CASSQARDTDTQYF
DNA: TGTGCCAGCAGCCAAGCCAGGGACACAGATACGCAGTATTTT

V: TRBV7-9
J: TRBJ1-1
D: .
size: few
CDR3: CAGEQTEVNTEAFF
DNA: TGTGCCGGAGAACAGACAGAGGTGAACACTGAAGCTTTCTTT

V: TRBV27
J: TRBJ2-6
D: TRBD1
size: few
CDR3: CASSLGQGFLYSGANVLTF
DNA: TGTGCCAGCAGTTTAGGACAGGGCTTCCTATACTCTGGGGCCAACGTCCTGACTTTC